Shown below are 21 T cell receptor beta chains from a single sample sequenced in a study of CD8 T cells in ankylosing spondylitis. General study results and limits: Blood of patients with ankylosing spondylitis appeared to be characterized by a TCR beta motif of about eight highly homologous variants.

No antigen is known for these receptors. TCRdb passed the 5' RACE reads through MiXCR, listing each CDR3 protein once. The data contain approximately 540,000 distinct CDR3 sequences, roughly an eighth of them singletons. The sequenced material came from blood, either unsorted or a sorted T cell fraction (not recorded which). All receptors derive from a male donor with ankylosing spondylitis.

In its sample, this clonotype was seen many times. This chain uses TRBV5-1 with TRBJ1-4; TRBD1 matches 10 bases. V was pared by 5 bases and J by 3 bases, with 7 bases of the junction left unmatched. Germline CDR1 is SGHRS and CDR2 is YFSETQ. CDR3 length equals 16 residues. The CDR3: CASRRDRGSSNEKLFF. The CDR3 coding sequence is TGCGCCAGCAGGCGGGACAGGGGATCGTCTAATGAAAAACTGTTTTTT.

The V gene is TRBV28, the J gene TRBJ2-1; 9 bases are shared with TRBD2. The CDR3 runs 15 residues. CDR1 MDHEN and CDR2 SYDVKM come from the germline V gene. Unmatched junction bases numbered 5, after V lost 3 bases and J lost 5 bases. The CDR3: CASSLDPSGNNEQFF. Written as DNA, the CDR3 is TGTGCCAGCAGTTTGGACCCTAGCGGGAACAATGAGCAGTTCTTC.

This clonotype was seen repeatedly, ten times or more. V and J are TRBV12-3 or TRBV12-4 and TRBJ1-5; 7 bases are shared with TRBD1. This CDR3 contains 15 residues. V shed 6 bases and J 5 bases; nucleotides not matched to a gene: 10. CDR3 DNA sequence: TGTGCCAGCAGGGGGGACAGTTTTGCCGATCAGCCCCAGCATTTT. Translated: CASRGDSFADQPQHF.

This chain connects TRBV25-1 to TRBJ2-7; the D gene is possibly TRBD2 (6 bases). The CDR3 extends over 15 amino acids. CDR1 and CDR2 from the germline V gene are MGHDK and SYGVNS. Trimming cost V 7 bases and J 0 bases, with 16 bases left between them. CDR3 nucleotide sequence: TGTGCCAGCACCCGATCGGACGGGAGCTCCTACGAGCAGTACTTC. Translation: CASTRSDGSSYEQYF.

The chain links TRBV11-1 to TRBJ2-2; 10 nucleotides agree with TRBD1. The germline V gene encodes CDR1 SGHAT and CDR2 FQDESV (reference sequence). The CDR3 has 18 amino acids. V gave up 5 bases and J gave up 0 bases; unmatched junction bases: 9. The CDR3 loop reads CASSLRPGQGSNTGELFF. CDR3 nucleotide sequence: TGTGCCAGCAGCCTCAGGCCGGGACAGGGGTCGAACACCGGGGAGCTGTTTTTT.

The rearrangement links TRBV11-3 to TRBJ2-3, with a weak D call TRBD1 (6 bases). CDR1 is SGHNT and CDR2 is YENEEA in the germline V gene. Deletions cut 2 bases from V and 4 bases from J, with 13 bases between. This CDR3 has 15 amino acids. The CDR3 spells CASSLNGQGPDTQYF. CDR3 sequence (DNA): TGTGCCAGCAGCTTAAACGGTCAGGGGCCAGATACGCAGTATTTT. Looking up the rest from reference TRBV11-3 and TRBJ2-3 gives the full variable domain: EAGVVQSPRYKIIEKKQPVAFWCNPISGHNTLYWYLQNLGQGPELLIRYENEEAVDDSQLPKDRFSAERLKGVDSTLKIQPAELGDSAVYLCASSLNGQGPDTQYFGPGTRLTVL.

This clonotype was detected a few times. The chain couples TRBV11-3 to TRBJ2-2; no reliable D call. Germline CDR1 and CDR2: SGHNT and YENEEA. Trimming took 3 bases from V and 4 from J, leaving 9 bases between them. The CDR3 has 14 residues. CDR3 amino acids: CASSLLSFTGELFF. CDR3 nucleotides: TGTGCCAGCAGCTTGCTCTCGTTCACCGGGGAGCTGTTTTTT.

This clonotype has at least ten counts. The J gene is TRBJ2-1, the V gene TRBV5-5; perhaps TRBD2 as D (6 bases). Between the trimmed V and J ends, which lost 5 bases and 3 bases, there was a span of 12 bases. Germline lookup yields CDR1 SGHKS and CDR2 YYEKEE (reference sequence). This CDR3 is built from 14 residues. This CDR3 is CASSLSGGYNEQFF. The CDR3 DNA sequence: TGTGCCAGCAGTCTTTCCGGGGGCTACAATGAGCAGTTCTTC.

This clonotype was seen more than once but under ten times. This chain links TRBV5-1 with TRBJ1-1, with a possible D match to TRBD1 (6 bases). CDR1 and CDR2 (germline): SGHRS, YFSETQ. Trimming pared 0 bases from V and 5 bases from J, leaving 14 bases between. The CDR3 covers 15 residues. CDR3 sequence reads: CASSLAPGVETEAFF. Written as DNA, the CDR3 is TGCGCCAGCAGCTTGGCGCCAGGGGTAGAGACTGAAGCTTTCTTT.

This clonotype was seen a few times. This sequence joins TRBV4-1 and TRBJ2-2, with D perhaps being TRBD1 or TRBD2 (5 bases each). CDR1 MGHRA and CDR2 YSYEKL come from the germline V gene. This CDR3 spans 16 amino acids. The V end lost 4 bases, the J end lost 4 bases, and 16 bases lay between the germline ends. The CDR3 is CASSRDGARGTGELFF. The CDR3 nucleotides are TGCGCCAGCAGCCGTGACGGGGCGCGCGGCACCGGGGAGCTGTTTTTT.

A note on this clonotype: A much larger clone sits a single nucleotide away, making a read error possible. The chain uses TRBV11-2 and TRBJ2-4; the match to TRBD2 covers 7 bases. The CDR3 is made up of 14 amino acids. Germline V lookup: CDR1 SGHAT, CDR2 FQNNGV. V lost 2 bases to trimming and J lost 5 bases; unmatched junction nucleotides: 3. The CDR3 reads CASSLSGEQNIQYF. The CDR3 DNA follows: TGTGCCAGCAGCTTAAGCGGGGAGCAAAACATTCAGTACTTC.

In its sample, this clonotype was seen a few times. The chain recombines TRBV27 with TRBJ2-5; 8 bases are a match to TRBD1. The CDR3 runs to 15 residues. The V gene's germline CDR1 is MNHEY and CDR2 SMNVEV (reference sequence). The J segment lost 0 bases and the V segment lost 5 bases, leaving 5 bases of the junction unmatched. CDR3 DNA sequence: TGTGCCAGCAGTACGCGGACAGGGTACCAAGAGACCCAGTACTTC. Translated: CASSTRTGYQETQYF.

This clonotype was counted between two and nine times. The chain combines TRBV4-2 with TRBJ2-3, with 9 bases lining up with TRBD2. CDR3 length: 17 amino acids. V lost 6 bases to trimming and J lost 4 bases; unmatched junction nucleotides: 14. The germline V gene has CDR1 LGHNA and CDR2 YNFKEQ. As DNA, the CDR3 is TGTGCCAGCAGGTCCACCCGGGGTAGCGGGAGTTCAGATACGCAGTATTTT. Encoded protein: CASRSTRGSGSSDTQYF.

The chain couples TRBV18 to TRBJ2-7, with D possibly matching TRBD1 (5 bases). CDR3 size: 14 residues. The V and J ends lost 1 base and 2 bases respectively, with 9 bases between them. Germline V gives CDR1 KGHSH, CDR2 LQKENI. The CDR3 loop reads CASSPQDIAYEQYF. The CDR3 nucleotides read TGTGCCAGCTCACCACAGGACATAGCCTACGAGCAGTACTTC.

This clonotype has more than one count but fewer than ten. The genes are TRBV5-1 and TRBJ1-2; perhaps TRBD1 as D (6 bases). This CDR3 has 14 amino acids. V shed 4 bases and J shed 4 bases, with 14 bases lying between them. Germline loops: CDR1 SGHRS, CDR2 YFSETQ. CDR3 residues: CASSPPMDSYGYTF. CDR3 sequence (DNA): TGCGCCAGCAGCCCACCTATGGACAGCTATGGCTACACCTTC.

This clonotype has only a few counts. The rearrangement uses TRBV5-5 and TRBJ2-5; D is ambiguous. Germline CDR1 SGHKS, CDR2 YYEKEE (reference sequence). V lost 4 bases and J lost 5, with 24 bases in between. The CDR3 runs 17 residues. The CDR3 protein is CASSAPLTSGSGETQYF. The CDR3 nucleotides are TGTGCCAGCAGCGCCCCCTTGACCTCCGGTTCCGGGGAGACCCAGTACTTC.

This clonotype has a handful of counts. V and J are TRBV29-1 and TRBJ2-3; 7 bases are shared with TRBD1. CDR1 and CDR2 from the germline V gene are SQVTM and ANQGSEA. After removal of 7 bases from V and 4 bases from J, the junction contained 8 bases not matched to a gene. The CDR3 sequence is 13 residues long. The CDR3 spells CSAEQGSADTQYF. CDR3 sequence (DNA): TGCAGCGCCGAACAGGGGAGTGCAGATACGCAGTATTTT.

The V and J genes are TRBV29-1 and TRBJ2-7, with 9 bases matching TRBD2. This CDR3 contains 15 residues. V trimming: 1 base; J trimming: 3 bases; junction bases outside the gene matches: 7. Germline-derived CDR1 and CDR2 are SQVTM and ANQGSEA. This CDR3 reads CSVEGGSGRDYEQYF. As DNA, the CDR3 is TGCAGCGTTGAAGGAGGTAGCGGGAGAGACTACGAGCAGTACTTC.

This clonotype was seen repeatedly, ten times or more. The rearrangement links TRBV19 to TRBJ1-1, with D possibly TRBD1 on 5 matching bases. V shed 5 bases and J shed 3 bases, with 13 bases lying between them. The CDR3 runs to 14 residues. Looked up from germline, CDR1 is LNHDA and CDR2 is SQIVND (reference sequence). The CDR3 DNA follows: TGTGCCAGTAGTGCGACAGCGGGGTACACTGAAGCTTTCTTT. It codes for CASSATAGYTEAFF.

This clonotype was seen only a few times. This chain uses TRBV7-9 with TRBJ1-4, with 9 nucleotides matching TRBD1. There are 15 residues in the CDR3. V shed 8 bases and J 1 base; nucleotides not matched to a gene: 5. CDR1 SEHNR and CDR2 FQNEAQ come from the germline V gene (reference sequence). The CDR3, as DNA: TGTGCCAGCGGAGGACAGGGGTTAACTAATGAAAAACTGTTTTTT. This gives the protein CASGGQGLTNEKLFF.

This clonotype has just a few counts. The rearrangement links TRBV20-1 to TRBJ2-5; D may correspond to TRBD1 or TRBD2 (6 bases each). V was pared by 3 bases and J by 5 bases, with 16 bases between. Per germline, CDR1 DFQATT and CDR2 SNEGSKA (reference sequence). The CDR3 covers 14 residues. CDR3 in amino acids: CSASWIRGRETQYF. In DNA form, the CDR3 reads TGCAGTGCTAGCTGGATCCGGGGGCGTGAGACCCAGTACTTC.